This passage covers 31 T cell receptor beta chains from one sample sequenced in a study of read filtering for tumor transcriptome and immune sequencing. This library used approximately 390 ng RNA and molecular barcoded adaptors spanning alpha/delta and beta/gamma chains. In TCRdb, the reads were re-called with MiXCR into one record per CDR3 protein. This table holds more than 100,000 distinct CDR3 sequences, 10% to 15% found once. Sequencing was carried out using a population of CD138-negative cells sorted from bone marrow. The source is a donor at least 40 years old with multiple myeloma.

This sequence joins TRBV7-8 and TRBJ2-2; 8 nucleotides line up with TRBD1. Germline CDR1 reads SGHVS; CDR2 reads FQNEAQ. The CDR3 spans 15 residues. V lost 4 bases to trimming and J lost 5 bases; unmatched junction nucleotides: 6. CDR3 residues: CASSSSGGMTGELFF. The CDR3 coding sequence is TGTGCCAGCAGCTCATCAGGGGGCATGACCGGGGAGCTGTTTTTT.

In the case of this clonotype: The junction shows a germline mismatch at one end, possibly a read error. The rearrangement uses TRBV2 and TRBJ2-1; the D gene is possibly TRBD2 (6 bases). The germline V gene has CDR1 SNHLY and CDR2 FYNNEI. CDR3 length: 14 residues. CDR3 residues: CASREGTSWYEQFF. CDR3 nucleotide sequence: TGTGCCAGCAGGGAAGGTACTAGCTGGTATGAGCAGTTCTTC.

V is TRBV12-3 or TRBV12-4 and J is TRBJ2-3; 7 bases line up with TRBD2. V was clipped by 7 bases and J by 3 bases; unmatched bases: 13. The length of the CDR3 is 16 residues. CDR3 sequence (DNA): TGTGCCAGCACCCTTCGTGGACTAGTGAGGACAGATACGCAGTATTTT. The encoded protein is CASTLRGLVRTDTQYF.

This clonotype was seen ten or more times. The chain couples TRBV20-1 to TRBJ2-7, with unresolved D. V lost 3 bases and J lost 2, with 14 bases in between. The CDR3 is 14 amino acids. Germline lookup yields CDR1 DFQATT and CDR2 SNEGSKA (reference sequence). The CDR3 here is CSARTGAATYEQYF. As DNA, the CDR3 is TGCAGTGCTAGGACCGGAGCAGCGACCTACGAGCAGTACTTC.

This clonotype was observed at least ten times. The chain combines TRBV30 with TRBJ1-5, with a tentative D call TRBD1 (5 bases). The CDR3 length is 14 residues. The V end was cut by 3 bases, the J end by 6 bases, with 15 bases between. Germline-derived CDR1 and CDR2 are GTSNPN and SVGIG (reference sequence). The CDR3 DNA follows: TGTGCCTGGAGCGGACGGCAGGGAGGTCAGCCCCAGCATTTT. It encodes CAWSGRQGGQPQHF.

This clonotype was detected ten times or more. The chain is built from TRBV20-1 and TRBJ1-1, with unresolved D. V was shortened by 6 bases and J by 0 bases, with 14 bases between the two germline ends. The CDR3 totals 14 residues. In germline, CDR1 is DFQATT, CDR2 SNEGSKA (reference sequence). As DNA, the CDR3 is TGCAGTGCCCGGCGGGGTCAGATGAACACTGAAGCTTTCTTT. Translated, it gives CSARRGQMNTEAFF.

This clonotype was seen a few times. This may be a read error, as it is one base from a much larger clone. This chain links TRBV5-1 with TRBJ2-1, with 9 bases matching TRBD2. The CDR3 runs 15 residues. V shed 4 bases, J shed 5 bases, and the junction held 7 bases outside the gene matches. CDR1 is SGHRS and CDR2 is YFSETQ in the germline V gene. The CDR3 region has the DNA TGCGCCAGCAGCCGGCCTAGCGGGACCCACAATGAGCAGTTCTTC. This sequence encodes CASSRPSGTHNEQFF.

There are many counts of this clonotype. V is TRBV5-1 and J is TRBJ2-1; 8 nucleotides agree with TRBD1. Germline V gene lookup returns CDR1 SGHRS and CDR2 YFSETQ. J lost 8 bases, V lost 2 bases, and 12 bases had no gene match. The CDR3 is made up of 16 amino acids. CDR3 coding DNA: TGCGCCAGCAGCTTTAAAGGACAGGGTAGCTATGATGAGCAGTTCTTC. Amino acids: CASSFKGQGSYDEQFF.

The table lists this clonotype with a count of one. Since a much larger clone is just one base distant, this may be a read error. The V call is TRBV4-1, the J call TRBJ1-4, with TRBD1 matching 11 bases. The J call is in doubt because the DNA end fits TRBJ1-5 better. This CDR3 has 18 amino acids. The germline gives CDR1 MGHRA, CDR2 YSYEKL. The CDR3 here is CASSQEVPGQGGPDTQHF. CDR3 sequence (DNA): TGCGCCAGCAGCCAAGAGGTCCCGGGACAGGGGGGCCCAGATACGCAGCATTTT.

In DNA form, the CDR3 reads TGTGCCAGTACTCCCGGGACACACACAGATACGCAGTATTTT. Protein: CASTPGTHTDTQYF. V and J are TRBV19 and TRBJ2-3; D possibly corresponds to TRBD1 (6 bases). The V end was cut by 7 bases, the J end by 2 bases, with 13 bases between. The CDR3 loop spans 14 amino acids. CDR1 and CDR2 from the germline V gene are LNHDA and SQIVND (reference sequence).

This clonotype came up many times. The chain links TRBV5-1 to TRBJ2-5; no clear D gene. CDR1 SGHRS and CDR2 YFSETQ come from the germline V gene. V lost 2 bases and J lost 5, with 13 bases in between. The CDR3 sequence is 14 residues long. The CDR3 protein is CASSFFGGRETQYF. The CDR3 nucleotides are TGCGCCAGCAGCTTCTTTGGTGGAAGGGAGACCCAGTACTTC.

The table lists this clonotype with many counts. The chain is built from TRBV29-1 and TRBJ2-3, with D hard to call. The CDR3 totals 14 residues. Germline values: CDR1 SQVTM, CDR2 ANQGSEA. Trimming removed 6 bases from V and 4 bases from J, with 17 bases in between. This chain's CDR3 is CSVRRPPDPDTQYF. The DNA of the CDR3 is TGCAGCGTCCGACGGCCTCCGGACCCAGATACGCAGTATTTT.

This clonotype has ten or more counts. V gene TRBV12-3 or TRBV12-4 combines with J gene TRBJ1-5, with D unresolved. Trimming left V 6 bases short and J 0 bases short, with 9 bases between. The CDR3 totals 14 residues. This CDR3 is CASSPQSSNQPQHF. The CDR3 bases are TGTGCCAGCAGCCCACAGAGTAGCAATCAGCCCCAGCATTTT.

This clonotype was observed many times. The chain recombines TRBV29-1 with TRBJ2-2; unclear D gene. The germline CDR1 and CDR2 sequences are SQVTM and ANQGSEA. V shed 5 bases and J shed 4 bases, with 11 bases lying between them. The CDR3 sequence is 13 residues long. The CDR3 loop is CSVQVGGTGELFF. The CDR3 DNA follows: TGCAGCGTTCAGGTCGGCGGCACCGGGGAGCTGTTTTTT.

Points on this clonotype: Relative to the germline gene, one junction end is altered; a read error may explain this. The chain couples TRBV7-2 to TRBJ1-1, with unresolved D. Germline values: CDR1 SGHTA, CDR2 FQGNSA. The CDR3 totals 13 residues. The CDR3 bases are TGTGCCAGCAGCTTAGATTCGAACACTGAAGCTTCCTTT. As protein: CASSLDSNTEASF.

This clonotype was counted many times. V is TRBV11-2 and J is TRBJ2-3, with TRBD2 matching 14 bases. The V and J ends lost 2 bases and 1 base, in that order; junction bases with no gene match: 2. The CDR3 has 17 residues. Germline V gene sequence: CDR1 SGHAT, CDR2 FQNNGV. CDR3 protein: CASSLRLAGGGTDTQYF. The CDR3, as DNA: TGTGCCAGCAGCTTACGACTAGCGGGAGGGGGCACAGATACGCAGTATTTT. Full variable domain (rest looked up from reference TRBV11-2 and TRBJ2-3): EAGVAQSPRYKIIEKRQSVAFWCNPISGHATLYWYQQILGQGPKLLIQFQNNGVVDDSQLPKDRFSAERLKGVDSTLKIQPAKLEDSAVYLCASSLRLAGGGTDTQYFGPGTRLTVL.

There are many counts of this clonotype. The chain joins TRBV12-3 or TRBV12-4 to TRBJ2-1; 10 bases are a match to TRBD2. Trimming took 5 bases from V and 4 from J; bases not matched to a gene: 5. This CDR3 has 15 amino acids. This chain's CDR3 is CASSPGTSAYNEQFF. DNA for the CDR3: TGTGCCAGCAGTCCCGGGACTAGCGCGTACAATGAGCAGTTCTTC.

This clonotype was recorded many times. The chain joins TRBV19 to TRBJ2-5; D unresolved. Germline assignment: CDR1 LNHDA and CDR2 SQIVND (reference sequence). Deletions cut 3 bases from V and 0 bases from J, with 8 bases between. The CDR3 is made up of 14 amino acids. Written as DNA, the CDR3 is TGTGCCAGTAGTATCCGGCCGAACCAAGAGACCCAGTACTTC. This translates into CASSIRPNQETQYF.

For this clonotype: Mismatch with germline at one junction end may stem from a read error. The rearrangement uses TRBV29-1 and TRBJ1-1, with TRBD1 matching over 11 bases. Germline-derived CDR1 and CDR2 are SQVTM and ANQGSEA. The CDR3 consists of 14 residues. The CDR3 DNA follows: TGCAGCGCGCCGGGACAGGGGGTAGGCACTGAAGCTTCCTTT. It specifies CSAPGQGVGTEASF.

This clonotype has only one observation. A much larger clone lies a single base off, so this may be a read error. The chain combines TRBV27 with TRBJ1-1, with D tentatively TRBD1 (6 bases). The V end lost 8 bases, the J end lost 6 bases, and 16 bases lay between the germline ends. Per germline, CDR1 MNHEY and CDR2 SMNVEV (reference sequence). This CDR3 contains 13 residues. The CDR3: CASGKQGSPEAFF. The CDR3 DNA follows: TGTGCCAGCGGTAAACAGGGAAGTCCTGAAGCTTTCTTT.

This clonotype occurred many times. The genes are TRBV5-1 and TRBJ1-4, with TRBD1 as a possible D gene (5 bases). V gave up 6 bases and J gave up 1 base, with 16 bases separating them. Germline CDR1 SGHRS, CDR2 YFSETQ. CDR3 length: 16 amino acids. The DNA for the CDR3 is TGCGCCAGCACAGCGGAGGCAGGACAAACTAATGAAAAACTGTTTTTT. The encoded protein is CASTAEAGQTNEKLFF.

This clonotype was detected ten times or more. The chain joins TRBV3-1 to TRBJ1-5, with TRBD1 identical over 7 bases. The CDR3 extends over 20 amino acids. Germline lookup yields CDR1 LGHDT and CDR2 YNNKEL (reference sequence). J gave up 3 bases and V 1 base, and 18 bases lay outside the gene matches. The CDR3: CASSQGVGAWPGGANQPQHF. CDR3 bases: TGTGCCAGCAGCCAAGGGGTCGGGGCCTGGCCAGGGGGTGCCAATCAGCCCCAGCATTTT. Using reference TRBV3-1 and TRBJ1-5 for the parts outside the CDR3, the full variable domain is DTAVSQTPKYLVTQMGNDKSIKCEQNLGHDTMYWYKQDSKKFLKIMFSYNNKELIINETVPNRFSPKSPDKAHLNLHINSLELGDSAVYFCASSQGVGAWPGGANQPQHFGDGTRLSIL.

The table lists this clonotype with many counts. The J gene is TRBJ1-5, the V gene TRBV12-5; D remains ambiguous. Looked up from germline, CDR1 is LGHNT and CDR2 is FRNRAP. The germline V and J ends were trimmed by 1 base and 9 bases, with 4 bases remaining between them. The CDR3 has 11 amino acids. The CDR3 region has the DNA TGTGCTAGTGGTTTGGACTCGCCCCAGCATTTT. Its protein is CASGLDSPQHF. Using reference TRBV12-5 and TRBJ1-5 for the parts outside the CDR3, the full variable domain is DARVTQTPRHKVTEMGQEVTMRCQPILGHNTVFWYRQTMMQGLELLAYFRNRAPLDDSGMPKDRFSAEMPDATLATLKIQPSEPRDSAVYFCASGLDSPQHFGDGTRLSIL.

This clonotype was seen at least ten times. The chain couples TRBV2 to TRBJ1-6; no firm D call. V was trimmed by 6 bases and J by 4 bases, leaving 10 bases between them. The CDR3 spans 14 residues. CDR1 and CDR2 from the germline V gene are SNHLY and FYNNEI. This chain's CDR3 is CASSDGGYNSPLHF. In DNA, the CDR3 is TGTGCCAGCAGCGATGGAGGTTATAATTCACCCCTCCACTTT.

This clonotype has only a few counts. A much larger clone lies one base from this, so it may be a read error. V usage is TRBV3-1 and J usage is TRBJ2-1; TRBD2 agrees at 7 bases. From germline, CDR1 is LGHDT and CDR2 YNNKEL (reference sequence). The CDR3 consists of 13 residues. CDR3 sequence: CASGQVGSLAAFF. The CDR3 nucleotides are TGTGCCAGCGGCCAAGTTGGTTCCCTAGCGGCGTTCTTC.

This clonotype occurred many times. One junction end does not reproduce the germline sequence, and a read error may be involved. V gene TRBV7-7 combines with J gene TRBJ2-1; no definite D call. CDR1 SSHAT and CDR2 FNYEAQ come from the germline V gene (reference sequence). CDR3 length: 13 residues. The CDR3 here is CASSLDGGNEQFF. Written as DNA, the CDR3 is TGTGCTAGCAGCTTAGATGGTGGAAATGAGCAGTTCTTC.

This clonotype was recorded at least ten times. J is TRBJ1-6 and V is TRBV5-6; D is undetermined. Germline CDR1 and CDR2: SGHDT and YYEEEE. This CDR3 has 15 amino acids. Trimming took off 3 bases at V and 8 bases at J, with 15 bases between the two ends. In DNA form, the CDR3 reads TGTGCCAGCAGCTCCCAGGACTCAAGTTATTCACCCCTCCACTTT. Its translation: CASSSQDSSYSPLHF.

With respect to this clonotype: A much bigger clone sits one base away, suggesting this may be a read error. The gene calls are TRBV7-8 and TRBJ2-7, with D maybe TRBD2 (6 bases). Per germline, CDR1 SGHVS and CDR2 FQNEAQ. This CDR3 is 15 amino acids long. CDR3 coding DNA: TGTACCAGCAGCTTAGCGCGACGGGGGAGCTACGAGCAGTACTTC. It translates to CTSSLARRGSYEQYF. The entire variable domain, with the rest obtained from reference TRBV7-8 and TRBJ2-7, is as follows: GAGVSQSPRYKVAKRGQDVALRCDPISGHVSLFWYQQALGQGPEFLTYFQNEAQLDKSGLPSDRFFAERPEGSVSTLKIQRTQQEDSAVYLCTSSLARRGSYEQYFGPGTRLTVT.

This clonotype has ten or more counts. The chain recombines TRBV30 with TRBJ2-3; maybe TRBD2 (7 bases). The V gene's germline CDR1 is GTSNPN and CDR2 SVGIG (reference sequence). Between the trimmed V and J ends, which lost 4 bases and 0 bases, there was a span of 14 bases. There are 15 residues in the CDR3. For the CDR3, the DNA is TGTGCCTGGACCCCTCGGGGGGCGAGCACAGATACGCAGTATTTT. It translates to CAWTPRGASTDTQYF.

This clonotype occurred many times. The gene calls are TRBV6-6 and TRBJ2-1; possible D gene TRBD1, 5 bases. V was trimmed by 6 bases and J by 7 bases, leaving 7 bases between them. Germline assignment: CDR1 MNHNY and CDR2 SVGAGI (reference sequence). CDR3 length equals 11 residues. Here the CDR3 reads CASSSGNEQFF. The CDR3 DNA reads as TGTGCCAGCAGCTCAGGGAATGAGCAGTTCTTC.

Concerning this clonotype: A much larger clonotype is one base distant, so this may be a read error. CDR3 in amino acids: CAGRQNYGYTF. CDR3 DNA: TGTGCCGGCAGGCAGAACTATGGCTACACCTTC. The genes are TRBV6-6 and TRBJ1-2; D is ambiguous. Germline-derived CDR1 and CDR2 are MNHNY and SVGAGI (reference sequence). There are 11 residues in the CDR3.